Below are 4 T cell receptor beta chains sequenced from a single sample in a study of cytomegalovirus exposure and HLA in healthy donors. PCR involved 60 Vbeta and 13 Jbeta primers. Measured with immunoSEQ multiplex PCR; TCRdb has only the in-frame clones, and not every one. There are about 240,000 clones in the sample; about 85% occur only once, and 0.2% to 0.25% lies in the top ten. Material for sequencing was PBMCs. Receptors were obtained from a girl aged 2 to 10 in good health and CMV-seronegative.

The chain couples TRBV9 to TRBJ2-4; 9 positions match TRBD1. CDR3 length: 14 residues. V shed 4 bases, J shed 6 bases, and the junction held 5 bases outside the gene matches. The germline V gene has CDR1 SGDLS and CDR2 YYNGEE. The DNA of the CDR3 is TGTGCCAGCAGCTCCGGGACAGGGAGAAACATTCAGTACTTC. It yields the protein CASSSGTGRNIQYF. Looking up the rest from reference TRBV9 and TRBJ2-4 gives the full variable domain: DSGVTQTPKHLITATGQRVTLRCSPRSGDLSVYWYQQSLDQGLQFLIQYYNGEERAKGNILERFSAQQFPDLHSELNLSSLELGDSALYFCASSSGTGRNIQYFGAGTRLSVL.

The V call is TRBV5-1, the J call TRBJ2-1; TRBD2 might be the D (6 bases). Germline lookup yields CDR1 SGHRS and CDR2 YFSETQ. This CDR3 spans 13 amino acids. V was trimmed by 2 bases and J by 8 bases, leaving 11 bases between them. CDR3 region: CASSFSSDHEQFF. The CDR3 DNA sequence: TGCGCCAGCAGCTTTTCTAGCGACCATGAGCAGTTCTTC.

The table lists this clone with a count of one. The gene calls are TRBV9 and TRBJ2-5; weak D call: TRBD2 (7 bases). The CDR3 is 17 residues long. V lost 0 bases to trimming and J lost 2 bases, with 17 bases between them. Per germline, CDR1 SGDLS and CDR2 YYNGEE. The CDR3 bases are TGTGCCAGCAGCGTAGACGGGAACGGGGGGCGACAAGAGACCCAGTACTTC. Translation gives CASSVDGNGGRQETQYF.

A remark on this clone: This sample includes further DNA sequences coding for the same CDR3. The chain has TRBV18 and TRBJ2-2, with D perhaps matching TRBD1 (6 bases). Between the trimmed V and J ends, which lost 0 bases and 4 bases, there was a span of 6 bases. CDR1 KGHSH and CDR2 LQKENI come from the germline V gene. CDR3 length: 14 amino acids. As DNA, the CDR3 is TGTGCCAGCTCACCACCAGGGGGCACCGGGGAGCTGTTTTTT. It is translated as CASSPPGGTGELFF.